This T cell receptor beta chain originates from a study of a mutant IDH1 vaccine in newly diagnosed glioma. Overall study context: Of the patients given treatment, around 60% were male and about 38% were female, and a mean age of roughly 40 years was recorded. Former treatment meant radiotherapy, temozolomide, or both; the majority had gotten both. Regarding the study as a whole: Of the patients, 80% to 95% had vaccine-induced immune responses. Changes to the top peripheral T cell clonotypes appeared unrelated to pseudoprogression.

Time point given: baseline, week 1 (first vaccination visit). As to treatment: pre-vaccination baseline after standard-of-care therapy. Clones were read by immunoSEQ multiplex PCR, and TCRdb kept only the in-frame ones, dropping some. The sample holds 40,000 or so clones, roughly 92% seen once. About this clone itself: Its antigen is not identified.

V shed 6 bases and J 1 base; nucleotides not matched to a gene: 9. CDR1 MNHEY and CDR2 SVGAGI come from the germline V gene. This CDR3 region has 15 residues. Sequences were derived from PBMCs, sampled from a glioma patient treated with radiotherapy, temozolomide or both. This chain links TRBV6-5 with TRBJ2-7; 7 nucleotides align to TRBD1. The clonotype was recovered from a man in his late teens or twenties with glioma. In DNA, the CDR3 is TGTGCCAGCAGATCTACGGGACAGCGGTCCTACGAGCAGTACTTC. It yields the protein CASRSTGQRSYEQYF.